This TCR beta chain was identified in a study of early T cells in non-severe SARS-CoV-2 infection. This clonotype was counted ten times or more. This CDR3 is 11 amino acids long. Trimming took 6 bases from V and 9 from J, leaving 14 bases between them. Germline V gives CDR1 DFQATT, CDR2 SNEGSKA (reference sequence). Researchers tagged individual cDNA molecules with unique molecular identifiers. TCRdb itself ran the 5' RACE reads through MiXCR, one entry per CDR3 protein. Here the sample spans roughly 71,000 distinct CDR3 sequences, roughly an eighth being singletons. The chain carries TRBV20-1 and TRBJ1-2; D remains ambiguous. The sequenced material came from whole blood. The sequence came from an adult who was a healthcare worker with PCR-confirmed SARS-CoV-2 infection or an uninfected control (not recorded which). CDR3 protein: CSALAEVSYTF. The CDR3 DNA sequence: TGCAGTGCCCTTGCGGAAGTTAGCTACACCTTC.